The 32 T cell receptor beta chains in this list originate from one sample, sequenced in a study of neoadjuvant nivolumab and ipilimumab in lung cancer. The data were produced by immunoSEQ multiplex PCR, yet TCRdb's version contains in-frame clones alone and is incomplete. The table records roughly 23,000 clones, about four fifths of them present only once. Specimen: peripheral blood, collected before neoadjuvant nivolumab, alone or with ipilimumab. These receptor sequences come from an adult with non-small cell lung cancer.

The chain links TRBV6-5 to TRBJ2-7; no reliable D call. CDR3 length equals 11 residues. Germline CDR1 MNHEY, CDR2 SVGAGI. V was clipped by 7 bases and J by 5 bases, with 9 bases between them. In DNA, the CDR3 is TGTGCCAGCACTTTGGAGAACGAGCAGTACTTC. Amino acids: CASTLENEQYF.

The genes are TRBV6-6 and TRBJ1-5; 8 nucleotides line up with TRBD1. V dropped 6 bases and J dropped 4; count of bases not matched to a gene: 8. Germline loops: CDR1 MNHNY, CDR2 SVGAGI (reference sequence). This CDR3 has 15 amino acids. CDR3 in amino acids: CASSDRDRQNQPQHF. The CDR3 bases are TGTGCCAGCAGCGACCGGGACAGGCAAAATCAGCCCCAGCATTTT.

The V gene is TRBV6-5, the J gene TRBJ1-5; D is unresolved. The V end was cut by 6 bases, the J end by 3 bases, with 12 bases between. The CDR3 is 14 residues long. Germline V lookup: CDR1 MNHEY, CDR2 SVGAGI. CDR3 DNA sequence: TGTGCCAGCAGACGGAGGACCTTCAATCAGCCCCAGCATTTT. This encodes CASRRRTFNQPQHF.

This clone has more than one count but fewer than ten. V and J are TRBV7-6 and TRBJ2-2; a possible D gene is TRBD1 (5 bases). V lost 6 bases to trimming and J lost 1 base, with 9 bases between them. The CDR3 contains 14 residues. The germline gives CDR1 SGHVS, CDR2 FNYEAQ. Here the CDR3 DNA reads TGTGCCAGCAGAAATACAGGGAACACCGGGGAGCTGTTTTTT. This gives the protein CASRNTGNTGELFF.

The V and J genes are TRBV7-9 and TRBJ1-2, with D maybe TRBD1 (5 bases). The CDR3 covers 15 residues. The germline V gene encodes CDR1 SEHNR and CDR2 FQNEAQ (reference sequence). Between the trimmed V and J ends, which lost 3 bases and 6 bases, there was a span of 17 bases. The CDR3 DNA sequence: TGTGCCAGCAGCTTTTCGTCCGACAGAATGGATGGCTACACCTTC. Translated: CASSFSSDRMDGYTF. The full variable domain, rest sourced from reference TRBV7-9 and TRBJ1-2, is DTGVSQNPRHKITKRGQNVTFRCDPISEHNRLYWYRQTLGQGPEFLTYFQNEAQLEKSRLLSDRFSAERPKGSFSTLEIQRTEQGDSAMYLCASSFSSDRMDGYTFGSGTRLTVV.

This sequence joins TRBV30 and TRBJ2-5, with 7 positions matching TRBD1. V shed 2 bases, J shed 0 bases, and the junction held 9 bases outside the gene matches. The CDR3 runs to 16 residues. Germline CDR1 is GTSNPN and CDR2 is SVGIG (reference sequence). The DNA of the CDR3 is TGTGCCTGGAGTCCCCAATTCGGGACAGACCAAGAGACCCAGTACTTC. This codes for CAWSPQFGTDQETQYF.

This chain joins TRBV7-8 and TRBJ2-1; D gene uncertain. V lost 3 bases and J 6 bases, leaving 12 bases between the germline ends. The CDR3 totals 14 residues. CDR1 is SGHVS and CDR2 is FQNEAQ in the germline V gene. The CDR3 coding sequence is TGTGCCAGCAGCTTCAACTGGGGTGGCAATGAGCAGTTCTTC. Its translation is CASSFNWGGNEQFF.

This sequence joins TRBV11-2 and TRBJ2-7; TRBD2 matches at 14 bases. The CDR3 spans 19 residues. V was pared by 5 bases and J by 0 bases, with 12 bases of the junction left unmatched. CDR1 and CDR2 (germline): SGHAT, FQNNGV. CDR3: CASSGGRGLAGVFSYEQYF. CDR3 coding DNA: TGTGCCAGCAGCGGAGGGAGGGGACTAGCGGGAGTCTTCTCCTACGAGCAGTACTTC.

The rearrangement joins TRBV6-1 to TRBJ2-5; 9 bases agree with TRBD2. The CDR3 length is 14 residues. Unmatched junction bases numbered 7, after V lost 6 bases and J lost 5 bases. CDR1 and CDR2 from the germline V gene are MNHNS and SASEGT. CDR3 amino acids: CASSLGREGETQYF. CDR3 nucleotides: TGTGCCAGCAGCCTGGGGCGGGAGGGGGAGACCCAGTACTTC.

The genes are TRBV9 and TRBJ1-1; 7 bases align to TRBD1. The CDR3 has 14 residues. Germline CDR1 and CDR2: SGDLS and YYNGEE. V lost 3 bases to trimming and J lost 5 bases; unmatched junction nucleotides: 7. The CDR3 loop reads CASSAQGGRTEAFF. CDR3 DNA: TGTGCCAGCAGCGCGCAGGGGGGCAGGACTGAAGCTTTCTTT.

V gene TRBV29-1 combines with J gene TRBJ2-7; 8 bases line up with TRBD2. The CDR3 is made up of 12 amino acids. The ends lost 6 bases at V and 2 bases at J; junction bases unmatched: 3. Germline lookup yields CDR1 SQVTM and CDR2 ANQGSEA. CDR3 DNA: TGCAGCGTGGGCGGGGGGCCCTACGAGCAGTACTTC. Residues: CSVGGGPYEQYF.

The chain employs TRBV10-2 and TRBJ2-1; 9 nucleotides line up with TRBD1. CDR1 and CDR2 (germline): WSHSY, SAAADI. The CDR3 sequence is 16 residues long. V trimming: 4 bases; J trimming: 2 bases; junction bases outside the gene matches: 6. The CDR3 bases are TGCGCCAGCAGTGTTCGGACAGGGGTGACCTACAATGAGCAGTTCTTC. Translation: CASSVRTGVTYNEQFF.

The rearrangement links TRBV11-3 to TRBJ2-5; TRBD2 agrees at 11 bases. There are 14 residues in the CDR3. Trimming removed 5 bases from V and 5 bases from J; junction bases left unmatched: 4. Looked up from germline, CDR1 is SGHNT and CDR2 is YENEEA. The CDR3 here is CASSLLAGVETQYF. The CDR3 nucleotides read TGTGCCAGCAGCCTACTAGCGGGAGTTGAGACCCAGTACTTC.

J is TRBJ2-7 and V is TRBV5-5; 9 bases match TRBD1. There are 15 residues in the CDR3. After removal of 4 bases from V and 3 bases from J, the junction contained 8 bases not matched to a gene. Germline CDR1 is SGHKS and CDR2 is YYEKEE (reference sequence). The CDR3 loop reads CASSRRLGQGYEQYF. The CDR3, as DNA: TGTGCCAGCAGCCGCCGCCTGGGACAGGGCTACGAGCAGTACTTC.

The sample holds one count of this clone. This chain joins TRBV5-4 and TRBJ2-7; 7 nucleotides agree with TRBD1. Trimming cost V 3 bases and J 2 bases; bases outside gene matches: 5. Germline V gene data show CDR1 as SGHNT and CDR2 as YYREEE (reference sequence). CDR3 length equals 14 residues. DNA for the CDR3: TGTGCCAGCAGCTCACAGGGGTCCCCCTACGAGCAGTACTTC. Amino acid sequence: CASSSQGSPYEQYF.

The V call is TRBV7-3, the J call TRBJ2-1; TRBD2 agrees at 8 bases. CDR1 and CDR2 (germline): SGHTA, FQGTGA. Germline trimming cut 0 bases from V and 8 bases from J; bases unmatched to any gene: 6. The CDR3 extends over 15 amino acids. The CDR3 nucleotides read TGTGCCAGCAGCTTAACGGGGACTAGTTTCGATGAGCAGTTCTTC. It specifies CASSLTGTSFDEQFF. Using reference TRBV7-3 and TRBJ2-1 for the parts outside the CDR3, the full variable domain is GAGVSQTPSNKVTEKGKYVELRCDPISGHTALYWYRQSLGQGPEFLIYFQGTGAADDSGLPNDRFFAVRPEGSVSTLKIQRTERGDSAVYLCASSLTGTSFDEQFFGPGTRLTVL.

CDR3 in DNA: TGTGCCAGCAGCTTTAAAGCGGGAAAAACCTACGAGCAGTACTTC. It encodes CASSFKAGKTYEQYF. This chain links TRBV27 with TRBJ2-7; 7 bases fit TRBD2. V lost 6 bases and J lost 2; bases outside the gene matches: 10. The CDR3 has 15 amino acids. From germline, CDR1 is MNHEY and CDR2 SMNVEV (reference sequence).

The chain joins TRBV25-1 to TRBJ1-2; tentatively, D is TRBD1 (5 bases). Trimming shortened V by 5 bases and J by 7 bases, and 11 bases separated the two germline ends. The CDR3 consists of 12 residues. Per germline, CDR1 MGHDK and CDR2 SYGVNS. CDR3 loop: CASSLQGFGYTF. CDR3 nucleotide sequence: TGTGCCAGCAGTCTTCAGGGATTTGGCTACACCTTC.

Only a few counts were recorded for this clone. The chain has TRBV5-1 and TRBJ2-4, with unresolved D. V lost 0 bases and J lost 5, with 9 bases in between. CDR1 is SGHRS, CDR2 YFSETQ, per germline. The CDR3 contains 14 residues. The CDR3, as DNA: TGCGCCAGCAGCTTGGTACACGGAGAAAACATTCAGTACTTC. It codes for CASSLVHGENIQYF. The full variable domain, in which reference TRBV5-1 and TRBJ2-4 provide the parts outside the CDR3, is KAGVTQTPRYLIKTRGQQVTLSCSPISGHRSVSWYQQTPGQGLQFLFEYFSETQRNKGNFPGRFSGRQFSNSRSEMNVSTLELGDSALYLCASSLVHGENIQYFGAGTRLSVL.

The gene calls are TRBV5-4 and TRBJ2-1; 12 bases line up with TRBD2. This CDR3 is 17 amino acids long. Germline V gives CDR1 SGHNT, CDR2 YYREEE (reference sequence). Trimming took 3 bases from V and 4 from J; bases not matched to a gene: 8. The chain's CDR3 is CASSSQTSGSVYNEQFF. CDR3 DNA sequence: TGTGCCAGCAGCTCCCAGACTAGCGGGAGTGTATACAATGAGCAGTTCTTC.

This sequence joins TRBV7-2 and TRBJ1-2, with 9 bases that match TRBD1. V shed 6 bases, J shed 5 bases, and the junction held 4 bases outside the gene matches. Germline CDR1 and CDR2: SGHTA and FQGNSA. CDR3 length: 13 residues. DNA of the CDR3: TGTGCCAGCAGTTCTGGACAGGGGTATGGCTACACCTTC. It yields the protein CASSSGQGYGYTF.

V usage is TRBV6-1 and J usage is TRBJ1-2, with 7 bases lining up with TRBD1. The J segment lost 4 bases and the V segment lost 1 base, leaving 9 bases of the junction unmatched. Germline CDR1 and CDR2: MNHNS and SASEGT. The CDR3 covers 16 residues. This CDR3 reads CASSEVTGRGSYGYTF. As DNA, the CDR3 is TGTGCCAGCAGTGAAGTGACAGGGAGGGGATCCTATGGCTACACCTTC.

The V call is TRBV4-3, the J call TRBJ1-2; D is undetermined. The V gene lost 3 bases and the J gene lost 1 base, with 12 bases spanning the gap. Germline CDR1 reads LGHNA; CDR2 reads YSLEER. The CDR3 loop spans 15 amino acids. The CDR3, as DNA: TGCGCCAGCAGCCAGACGGGAAGCGTTAACTATGGCTACACCTTC. This encodes CASSQTGSVNYGYTF.

This clone has more than one count but fewer than ten. The chain joins TRBV15 to TRBJ1-1; D is ambiguous. Germline V lookup: CDR1 LNHNV, CDR2 YYDKDF (reference sequence). Trimming took 5 bases from V and 6 from J, leaving 16 bases between them. This CDR3 spans 14 amino acids. The CDR3: CATSRHPRTPEAFF. CDR3 DNA: TGTGCCACCAGCCGCCACCCAAGGACGCCTGAAGCTTTCTTT.

This rearrangement joins TRBV19 to TRBJ2-7; D ambiguous. The length of the CDR3 is 12 residues. CDR1 is LNHDA and CDR2 is SQIVND in the germline V gene (reference sequence). V lost 5 bases and J lost 5, with 10 bases in between. This chain's CDR3 is CASSALGNEQYF. The CDR3 bases are TGTGCCAGTAGTGCACTTGGAAACGAGCAGTACTTC.

V usage is TRBV4-1 and J usage is TRBJ1-1; no reliable D call. Germline V gene lookup returns CDR1 MGHRA and CDR2 YSYEKL. Trimming stripped 0 bases from V and 8 bases from J, with 28 bases between. CDR3 length equals 19 residues. CDR3 residues: CASSQDSGVLGQRSGEAFF. The CDR3 DNA follows: TGCGCCAGCAGCCAAGATTCTGGGGTTTTGGGCCAGCGCTCGGGGGAAGCTTTCTTT.

V and J are TRBV4-2 and TRBJ2-5; 8 nucleotides agree with TRBD1. Germline V lookup: CDR1 LGHNA, CDR2 YNFKEQ. The trim removed 1 base at V and 5 bases at J, leaving 6 bases unmatched. CDR3 length equals 15 residues. The DNA for the CDR3 is TGTGCCAGCAGCCAAGTGTCCCCAGGGGGCGAGACCCAGTACTTC. Translating it yields CASSQVSPGGETQYF.

V usage is TRBV20-1 and J usage is TRBJ2-3; D remains ambiguous. The CDR3 is made up of 10 amino acids. V was clipped by 1 base and J by 5 bases, with 1 base between them. Looked up from germline, CDR1 is DFQATT and CDR2 is SNEGSKA (reference sequence). This chain's CDR3 is CSARVDTQYF. CDR3 DNA: TGCAGTGCTAGAGTAGATACGCAGTATTTT.

This chain joins TRBV29-1 and TRBJ2-1; tentative D call: TRBD2 (6 bases). Germline V gene lookup returns CDR1 SQVTM and CDR2 ANQGSEA. The CDR3 totals 12 residues. The ends were cut back, 8 bases at V and 6 bases at J, with 14 bases in the middle. CDR3 coding DNA: TGCAGCTGTACGTGGGGAGGCAATGAGCAGTTCTTC. It specifies CSCTWGGNEQFF.

V is TRBV11-3 and J is TRBJ1-1; 8 nucleotides line up with TRBD1. CDR3 length: 14 residues. V was pared by 4 bases and J by 1 base, with 2 bases of the junction left unmatched. Looked up from germline, CDR1 is SGHNT and CDR2 is YENEEA. DNA of the CDR3: TGTGCCAGCAGCTGGGGGACAGGGAACACTGAAGCTTTCTTT. Translating gives CASSWGTGNTEAFF.

The genes are TRBV4-1 and TRBJ1-2, with a tentative D call TRBD1 (5 bases). Trimming took 0 bases from V and 7 from J, leaving 18 bases between them. Per the germline V gene, CDR1 is MGHRA and CDR2 is YSYEKL. The CDR3 spans 16 residues. The CDR3 spells CASSQEGSGSLRGYTF. The CDR3 DNA is TGCGCCAGCAGCCAAGAAGGGTCAGGGAGCCTCCGTGGCTACACCTTC.

The CDR3, as DNA: TGTGCCAGCAGCTTGGGGGACAACTACGAGCAGTACTTC. Encoded protein: CASSLGDNYEQYF. The chain combines TRBV5-5 with TRBJ2-7; a possible D gene is TRBD1 (6 bases). Germline V gives CDR1 SGHKS, CDR2 YYEKEE (reference sequence). The CDR3 spans 13 residues. The germline V and J ends were trimmed by 0 bases and 3 bases, with 7 bases remaining between them.